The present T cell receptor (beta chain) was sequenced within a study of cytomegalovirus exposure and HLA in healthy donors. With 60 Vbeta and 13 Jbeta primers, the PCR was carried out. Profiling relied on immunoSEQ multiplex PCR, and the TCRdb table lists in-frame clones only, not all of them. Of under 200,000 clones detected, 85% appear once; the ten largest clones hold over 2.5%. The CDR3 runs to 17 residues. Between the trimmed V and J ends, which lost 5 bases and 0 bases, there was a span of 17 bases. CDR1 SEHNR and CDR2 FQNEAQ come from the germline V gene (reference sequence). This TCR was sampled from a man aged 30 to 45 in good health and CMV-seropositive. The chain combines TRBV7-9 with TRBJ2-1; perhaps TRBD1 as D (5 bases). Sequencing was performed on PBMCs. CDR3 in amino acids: CASSPPRRQSSYNEQFF. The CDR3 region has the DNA TGTGCCAGCAGCCCCCCCCGGAGACAGAGCTCCTACAATGAGCAGTTCTTC.